This T cell receptor beta chain is from a study of CD8 T cells in ankylosing spondylitis (dated by TCRdb to 2017 to 2019). Context from the whole study: T cell receptor beta repertoires were profiled in healthy donors and ankylosing spondylitis patients so that disease-linked TCR variants could be found. In total, the full study cohort was made up of some 110 healthy donors and some 26 ankylosing spondylitis patients. Peripheral blood samples were taken, and synovial fluid was additionally collected from ankylosing spondylitis patients.

Broader findings and caveats from the paper: The disease-linked clones had a CD8+ phenotype and were found at relatively low frequencies in peripheral blood. According to the report, matched synovial fluid samples from ankylosing spondylitis patients were significantly enriched for the disease-linked clones. Some motif variants had previously been reported in the synovial fluid and blood of reactive arthritis patients, which suggests shared mechanisms of disease initiation. A TCR beta motif made up of about eight highly homologous amino acid variants appeared to be characteristic of blood from ankylosing spondylitis patients.

TCRdb names Illumina HiSeq 2500 as the instrument used. TCR beta libraries were prepared by quantitative 5'-RACE with molecular barcodes. Turning to the authors' computational methods: A new computational method based on a probabilistic model of VDJ rearrangement was used to identify disease-linked TCR variants. TCRdb reprocessing: public reads trimmed at Q25 with fastp, clones called with MiXCR, in-frame beta chains kept. Entries are consolidated by CDR3 protein sequence, retaining the most common genes and DNA. It is TCRdb's table, rather than the study itself, that gives the V and J calls and clone size. This sample holds 500,000 to 650,000 distinct CDR3 sequences; less than 6% were observed only once. In total, the top ten clones hold around 3.4% of the sample. Many counts were recorded for this clonotype. Its recognized antigen is unknown. Per-nucleotide qualities are absent, and no much larger clonotype sits a single base away.

This clonotype originated in a male donor with ankylosing spondylitis. The sample comprised blood, either unsorted or a sorted T cell fraction (not recorded which).

The nucleotide sequence is given as TGTGCCAGCAGCCTCTCGGGACAGAACCTCTACGAGCAGTACTTC. Its amino acids are CASSLSGQNLYEQYF. The chain is assembled from TRBV5-6 and TRBJ2-7, and 7 junctional nucleotides match TRBD1. Spanning cysteine to phenylalanine, the CDR3 consists of 15 amino acids. Only the CDR3 portion is preserved as DNA: 45 bases, with reading frame beginning at the first base. Per the germline V gene, SGHDT is the CDR1 and YYEEEE is the CDR2. For this chain, trimming is 4 bases at the V end and 3 bases at the J end, and the number of junction bases without a gene match is 10.